This T cell receptor (beta chain) came from a study of blood T cell repertoires in COVID-19. Study summary: PBMCs, B-cell-depleted T cells, or T cells provided the cDNA or gDNA that made up the material.

The trim removed 6 bases at V and 6 bases at J, leaving 5 bases unmatched. CDR3 length: 13 amino acids. Looked up from germline, CDR1 is MNHEY and CDR2 is SMNVEV (reference sequence). In the original analysis: Reference gene primers were amplified, and this amplification served to estimate nucleated cell counts. Profiling relied on immunoSEQ multiplex PCR, and the TCRdb table lists in-frame clones only, not all of them. The V and J calls and clone size come from that table; D and trimming were worked out from the DNA. Altogether approximately 280,000 clones are present, around 85% being singletons, with the ten largest covering 5.1%.

This chain connects TRBV27 to TRBJ1-2; 9 bases align to TRBD1. The sample comprised peripheral blood. The sequence came from a man aged 45-60 years with active or convalescent COVID-19. The CDR3 coding sequence is TGTGCCAGCAGCCGGGACAGGGTTCATGGCTACACCTTC. This translates into CASSRDRVHGYTF.